The 3 T cell receptor beta chains presented below share a single source sample, sequenced in a study of blood T cell repertoires in COVID-19 (TCRdb year 2020). The library was built by means of the immunoSEQ multiplex PCR assay. TCRdb re-hosts the immuneACCESS table, in-frame sequences only. Its copies lack some clones; in the studies checked, an unresolved V gene accounts for under half of them, and the cause for the rest is not known. The sample table lists about 270,000 clones, 86% of them with a count of one. Together, the top ten hold approximately 2.4% of the sample. Source material: PBMCs or T cells enriched from blood (not recorded which). These TCRs come from a woman between 18 and 30 years old who had recovered from COVID-19.

This clone was counted only a few times. The chain combines TRBV28 with TRBJ1-4, with D possibly being TRBD1 (6 bases). The CDR3 covers 13 residues. Germline values: CDR1 MDHEN, CDR2 SYDVKM. The CDR3 DNA reads as TGTGCGGCCGGGGGGCATAGTAATGAAAAACTGTTTTTT. It translates to CAAGGHSNEKLFF. Variable domain in full (rest from reference TRBV28 and TRBJ1-4): DVKVTQSSRYLVKRTGEKVFLECVQDMDHENMFWYRQDPGLGLRLIYFSYDVKMKEKGDIPEGYSVSREKKERFSLILESASTNQTSMYLCAAGGHSNEKLFFGSGTQLSVL.

This rearrangement joins TRBV4-2 to TRBJ2-6; tentatively, D is TRBD2 (5 bases). CDR3 length: 20 amino acids. V gave up 4 bases and J gave up 2 bases, with 24 bases separating them. The germline gives CDR1 LGHNA, CDR2 YNFKEQ. The CDR3 region has the DNA TGTGCCAGCAGCCCAAGACTAACGATGGCATCCGAGACTGGGGCCAACGTCCTGACTTTC. It encodes CASSPRLTMASETGANVLTF.

V gene TRBV28 combines with J gene TRBJ2-7, with D maybe TRBD1 (6 bases). The CDR3 totals 16 residues. Between the trimmed V and J ends, which lost 5 bases and 1 base, there was a span of 18 bases. Per the germline V gene, CDR1 is MDHEN and CDR2 is SYDVKM. As DNA, the CDR3 is TGTGCCAGCAGTCCTAATCGATTGGGGGCTTCCTACGAGCAGTACTTC. It codes for CASSPNRLGASYEQYF.